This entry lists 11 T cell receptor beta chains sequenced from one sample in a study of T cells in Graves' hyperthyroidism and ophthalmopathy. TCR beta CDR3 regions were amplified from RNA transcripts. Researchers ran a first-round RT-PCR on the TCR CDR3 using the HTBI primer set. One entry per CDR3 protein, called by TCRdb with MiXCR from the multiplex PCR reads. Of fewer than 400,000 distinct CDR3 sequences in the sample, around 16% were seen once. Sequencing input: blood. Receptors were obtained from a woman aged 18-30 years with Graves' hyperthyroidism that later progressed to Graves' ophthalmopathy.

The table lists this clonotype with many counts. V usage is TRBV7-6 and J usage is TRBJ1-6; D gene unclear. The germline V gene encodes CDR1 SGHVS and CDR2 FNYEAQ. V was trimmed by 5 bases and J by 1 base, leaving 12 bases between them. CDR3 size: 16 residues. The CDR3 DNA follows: TGTGCCAGCAGCGCGTCGGTTGAGTCCTATAATTCACCCCTCCACTTT. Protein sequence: CASSASVESYNSPLHF.

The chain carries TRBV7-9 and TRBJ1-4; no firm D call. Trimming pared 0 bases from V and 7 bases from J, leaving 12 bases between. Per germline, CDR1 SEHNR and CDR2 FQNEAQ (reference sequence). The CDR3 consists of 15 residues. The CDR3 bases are TGTGCCAGCAGCTTAGCGCTGGGAGAGGGTGAAAAACTGTTTTTT. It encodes CASSLALGEGEKLFF.

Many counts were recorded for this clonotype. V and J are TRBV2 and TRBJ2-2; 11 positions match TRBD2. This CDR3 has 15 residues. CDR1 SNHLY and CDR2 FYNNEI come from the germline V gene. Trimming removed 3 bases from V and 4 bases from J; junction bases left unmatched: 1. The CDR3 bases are TGTGCCAGCAGTGAGACTAGCGGGGTCACCGGGGAGCTGTTTTTT. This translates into CASSETSGVTGELFF.

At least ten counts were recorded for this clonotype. The CDR3 region is CSARLASSVQGRAPYNEQFF. The CDR3 DNA reads as TGCAGTGCTAGACTAGCGAGCTCGGTCCAGGGTAGGGCGCCCTACAATGAGCAGTTCTTC. The gene calls are TRBV20-1 and TRBJ2-1; perhaps TRBD2 as D (6 bases). Trimming shortened V by 2 bases and J by 2 bases, and 28 bases separated the two germline ends. Germline V CDR1 and CDR2: DFQATT, SNEGSKA (reference sequence). The CDR3 has 20 residues.

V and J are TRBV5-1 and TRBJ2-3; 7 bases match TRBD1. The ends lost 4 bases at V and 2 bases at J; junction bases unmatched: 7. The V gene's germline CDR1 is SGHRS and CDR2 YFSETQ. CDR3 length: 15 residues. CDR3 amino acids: CASSPGTVTTDTQYF. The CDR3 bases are TGCGCCAGCAGCCCAGGGACAGTAACCACAGATACGCAGTATTTT.

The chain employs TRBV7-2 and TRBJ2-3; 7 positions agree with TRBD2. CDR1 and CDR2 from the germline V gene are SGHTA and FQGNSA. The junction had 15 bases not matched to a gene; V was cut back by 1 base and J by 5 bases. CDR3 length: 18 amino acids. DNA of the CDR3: TGTGCCAGCAGCTTAGAGGAGCGGACTAGGGCTATGGAAGATACGCAGTATTTT. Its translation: CASSLEERTRAMEDTQYF.

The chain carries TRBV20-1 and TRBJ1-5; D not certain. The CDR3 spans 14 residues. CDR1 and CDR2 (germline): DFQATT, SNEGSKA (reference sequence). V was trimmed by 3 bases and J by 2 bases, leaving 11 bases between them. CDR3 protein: CSASLFGGNQPQHF. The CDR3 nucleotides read TGCAGTGCTAGCCTATTCGGAGGCAATCAGCCCCAGCATTTT.

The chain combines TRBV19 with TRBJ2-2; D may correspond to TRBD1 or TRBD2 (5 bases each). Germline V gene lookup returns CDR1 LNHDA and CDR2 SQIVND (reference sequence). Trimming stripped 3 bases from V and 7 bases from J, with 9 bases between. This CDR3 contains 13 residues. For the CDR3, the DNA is TGTGCCAGTAGTATCTTGAGGGGCGGGGAGCTGTTTTTT. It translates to CASSILRGGELFF.

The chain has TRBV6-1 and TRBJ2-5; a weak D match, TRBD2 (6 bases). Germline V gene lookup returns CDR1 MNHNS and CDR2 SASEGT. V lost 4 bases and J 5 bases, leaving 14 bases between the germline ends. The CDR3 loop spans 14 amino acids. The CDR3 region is CASSGETSWETQYF. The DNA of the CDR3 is TGTGCCAGCAGTGGGGAGACTAGTTGGGAGACCCAGTACTTC.

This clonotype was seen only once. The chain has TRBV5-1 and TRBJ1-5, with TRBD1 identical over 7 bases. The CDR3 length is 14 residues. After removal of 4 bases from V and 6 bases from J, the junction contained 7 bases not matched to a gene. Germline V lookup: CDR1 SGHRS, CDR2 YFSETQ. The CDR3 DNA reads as TGCGCCAGCAGCCCAACAGGGGCGGGTCAGCCCCAGCATTTT. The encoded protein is CASSPTGAGQPQHF.

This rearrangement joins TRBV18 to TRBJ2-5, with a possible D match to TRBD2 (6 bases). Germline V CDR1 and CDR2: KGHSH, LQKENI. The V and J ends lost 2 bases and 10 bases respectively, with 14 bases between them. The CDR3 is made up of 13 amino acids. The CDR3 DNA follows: TGTGCCAGCTCACCAGGGACGGGGGATGGCCAGTACTTC. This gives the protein CASSPGTGDGQYF. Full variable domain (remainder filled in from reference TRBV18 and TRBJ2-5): NAGVMQNPRHLVRRRGQEARLRCSPMKGHSHVYWYRQLPEEGLKFMVYLQKENIIDESGMPKERFSAEFPKEGPSILRIQQVVRGDSAAYFCASSPGTGDGQYFGPGTRLLVL.